These 17 T cell receptor beta chains came from one sample sequenced in a study of T cell clonotyping in hematopoietic cell transplantation. TCRdb's copy holds only in-frame clones and misses some; the assay was immunoSEQ multiplex PCR. The table records about 5,900 clones, over 75% of them present only once. The time point here: recipient sample about 28 days before transplant, after cytoreduction. The sequencing here drew on peripheral blood mononuclear cells, taken before stem cell transplant. The receptors were gathered from a woman in her forties or fifties with acute myeloid leukemia. Some clones in this sample may be carry-over from other donors' samples.

This clone has a single count. This chain uses TRBV7-9 with TRBJ1-4; D possibly corresponds to TRBD1 (6 bases). The V gene's germline CDR1 is SEHNR and CDR2 FQNEAQ (reference sequence). The CDR3 is made up of 15 amino acids. Trimming pared 5 bases from V and 6 bases from J, leaving 16 bases between. The CDR3 loop is CASSRTQGVDEKLFF. The CDR3 DNA sequence: TGTGCCAGCAGCCGCACACAGGGAGTAGATGAAAAACTGTTTTTT.

This chain joins TRBV7-9 and TRBJ2-1, with D tentatively TRBD2 (6 bases). Trimming took off 5 bases at V and 3 bases at J, with 14 bases between the two ends. CDR1 is SEHNR and CDR2 is FQNEAQ in the germline V gene (reference sequence). The CDR3 has 15 residues. The CDR3 region has the DNA TGTGCCAGCAGCCCTGAGGTAGCGGTCTACAATGAGCAGTTCTTC. It yields the protein CASSPEVAVYNEQFF.

The gene calls are TRBV7-2 and TRBJ2-7, with unresolved D. The V end was cut by 4 bases, the J end by 5 bases, with 9 bases between. This CDR3 has 12 amino acids. The germline gives CDR1 SGHTA, CDR2 FQGNSA. The DNA of the CDR3 is TGTGCCAGCAGCTGGGGTCTGGACGAGCAGTACTTC. Its translation is CASSWGLDEQYF.

There are a few counts of this clone. V is TRBV11-2 and J is TRBJ2-5; TRBD2 matches 10 bases. Germline-derived CDR1 and CDR2 are SGHAT and FQNNGV. The CDR3 covers 16 residues. Trimming cost V 5 bases and J 2 bases; bases outside gene matches: 8. The CDR3 loop reads CASSPLLAGMQETQYF. CDR3 coding DNA: TGTGCCAGCAGCCCATTACTAGCGGGAATGCAAGAGACCCAGTACTTC.

The chain employs TRBV5-4 and TRBJ1-3; a possible D gene is TRBD1 (5 bases). The germline gives CDR1 SGHNT, CDR2 YYREEE (reference sequence). V was clipped by 1 base and J by 0 bases, with 14 bases between them. This CDR3 region has 17 residues. The CDR3: CASSLRAQGLSGNTIYF. CDR3 bases: TGTGCCAGCAGCTTGAGAGCCCAGGGTCTCTCTGGAAACACCATATATTTT.

The genes are TRBV5-4 and TRBJ2-7, with 8 positions matching TRBD1. The CDR3 loop spans 14 amino acids. Losses at the gene ends were 4 bases for V and 0 bases for J; bases not matched to a gene: 3. The germline V gene encodes CDR1 SGHNT and CDR2 YYREEE (reference sequence). The DNA of the CDR3 is TGTGCCAGCAGCCCGGGACAGGACTCCTACGAGCAGTACTTC. Its translation: CASSPGQDSYEQYF.

The CDR3, as DNA: TGTGCCAGCAGCTTCCAACAGGGAGATACGCAGTATTTT. This sequence encodes CASSFQQGDTQYF. V and J are TRBV7-7 and TRBJ2-3; D is perhaps TRBD1 (6 bases). This CDR3 has 13 residues. The V end lost 3 bases, the J end lost 5 bases, and 9 bases lay between the germline ends. CDR1 SSHAT and CDR2 FNYEAQ come from the germline V gene (reference sequence).

This chain connects TRBV19 to TRBJ1-4, with D maybe TRBD1 (5 bases). Trimming pared 3 bases from V and 6 bases from J, leaving 14 bases between. Germline lookup yields CDR1 LNHDA and CDR2 SQIVND (reference sequence). This CDR3 is built from 15 residues. This CDR3 is CASSMQGWGYEKLFF. CDR3 bases: TGTGCCAGTAGTATGCAGGGTTGGGGGTATGAAAAACTGTTTTTT.

J is TRBJ2-7 and V is TRBV18, with D uncertain. Trimming cost V 3 bases and J 2 bases, with 11 bases left between them. From germline, CDR1 is KGHSH and CDR2 LQKENI. This CDR3 comprises 14 residues. The CDR3 DNA reads as TGTGCCAGCTCACCGTCACTCGGTGCCTACGAGCAGTACTTC. The encoded protein is CASSPSLGAYEQYF.

This clone was detected a few times. The V gene is TRBV27, the J gene TRBJ1-5; a weak D match, TRBD1 (5 bases). The CDR3 has 13 amino acids. Germline CDR1 and CDR2: MNHEY and SMNVEV (reference sequence). Trimming removed 5 bases from V and 5 bases from J, with 10 bases in between. The CDR3 sequence: CASSKGTDQPQHF. CDR3 bases: TGTGCCAGCAGTAAAGGGACGGATCAGCCCCAGCATTTT.

A few counts support this clone. This sequence joins TRBV10-3 and TRBJ2-1; D perhaps matches TRBD1 (5 bases). The V gene lost 4 bases and the J gene lost 9 bases, with 13 bases spanning the gap. The length of the CDR3 is 13 residues. Germline values: CDR1 ENHRY, CDR2 SYGVKD. This chain's CDR3 is CAISGLQGGEQFF. In DNA, the CDR3 is TGTGCCATCAGTGGTCTCCAGGGCGGTGAGCAGTTCTTC.

This chain uses TRBV6-6 with TRBJ2-5; D call uncertain. The germline V gene has CDR1 MNHNY and CDR2 SVGAGI (reference sequence). The CDR3 has 15 amino acids. The V end was cut by 2 bases, the J end by 2 bases, with 12 bases between. The CDR3 region is CASSYVEAGQETQYF. As DNA, the CDR3 is TGTGCCAGCAGTTACGTGGAAGCTGGGCAAGAGACCCAGTACTTC.

This clone has only a few counts. This specimen includes other DNA sequences encoding the same CDR3. The chain carries TRBV27 and TRBJ2-3, with unresolved D. The CDR3 totals 14 residues. The V gene lost 4 bases and the J gene lost 2 bases, with 10 bases spanning the gap. The germline gives CDR1 MNHEY, CDR2 SMNVEV (reference sequence). The chain's CDR3 is CASSWQGYTDTQYF. Written as DNA, the CDR3 is TGTGCCAGCAGTTGGCAAGGGTACACAGATACGCAGTATTTT.

This chain links TRBV19 with TRBJ2-3; 10 bases are shared with TRBD1. CDR3 length equals 17 residues. In germline, CDR1 is LNHDA, CDR2 SQIVND (reference sequence). The junction had 7 bases not matched to a gene; V was cut back by 4 bases and J by 0 bases. CDR3 sequence: CASSRGGQGRSTDTQYF. In DNA, the CDR3 is TGTGCCAGTAGTAGAGGGGGACAGGGGCGGAGCACAGATACGCAGTATTTT.

The chain couples TRBV2 to TRBJ1-1; tentatively, D is TRBD1 (5 bases). Germline lookup yields CDR1 SNHLY and CDR2 FYNNEI. The V and J ends lost 6 bases and 1 base respectively, with 12 bases between them. The CDR3 runs to 14 residues. The chain's CDR3 is CASRGLGGNTEAFF. The CDR3, as DNA: TGTGCCAGCAGGGGACTTGGTGGGAACACTGAAGCTTTCTTT.

The chain joins TRBV5-1 to TRBJ2-2, with TRBD2 matching 13 bases. Per the germline V gene, CDR1 is SGHRS and CDR2 is YFSETQ. V shed 0 bases and J 5 bases; nucleotides not matched to a gene: 1. The CDR3 has 16 residues. The CDR3 nucleotides read TGCGCCAGCAGCTTGGGACTAGCGGGAGGAACCGGGGAGCTGTTTTTT. Translating it yields CASSLGLAGGTGELFF.

The chain is built from TRBV7-2 and TRBJ2-7, with D unclear. Germline-derived CDR1 and CDR2 are SGHTA and FQGNSA. The length of the CDR3 is 11 residues. V lost 1 base, J lost 6 bases, and 4 bases lay in between. CDR3: CASSLEREQYF. The CDR3 DNA reads TGTGCCAGCAGCTTAGAGCGCGAGCAGTACTTC. Looking up the rest from reference TRBV7-2 and TRBJ2-7 gives the full variable domain: GAGVSQSPSNKVTEKGKDVELRCDPISGHTALYWYRQSLGQGLEFLIYFQGNSAPDKSGLPSDRFSAERTGGSVSTLTIQRTQQEDSAVYLCASSLEREQYFGPGTRLTVT.